One sample yielded the 3 T cell receptor beta chains listed below, sequenced in a study of cytomegalovirus exposure and HLA in healthy donors. The PCR was carried out with 60 Vbeta primers and 13 Jbeta primers. Profiling relied on immunoSEQ multiplex PCR, and the TCRdb table lists in-frame clones only, not all of them. The sample shows fewer than 200,000 clones, approximately 80% of them seen only once. Material: PBMCs. These receptors originate from a woman between 50 and 59 years old in good health and CMV-seropositive.

The CDR3 is CASRRRGGDGNTIYF. The CDR3 nucleotides are TGTGCCAGTCGCCGCCGGGGAGGGGACGGAAACACCATATATTTT. This sequence joins TRBV19 and TRBJ1-3, with D perhaps matching TRBD1 (5 bases). Germline values: CDR1 LNHDA, CDR2 SQIVND (reference sequence). The length of the CDR3 is 15 residues. Trimming cost V 8 bases and J 4 bases, with 18 bases left between them.

This clone has a handful of counts. This chain joins TRBV7-9 and TRBJ2-5; 7 bases map to TRBD1. The CDR3 extends over 16 amino acids. Germline V gives CDR1 SEHNR, CDR2 FQNEAQ (reference sequence). The V segment lost 5 bases and the J segment 4 bases; nucleotides outside the gene matches: 13. The CDR3 region is CASSPWTGQPLETQYF. The CDR3 DNA sequence: TGTGCCAGCAGCCCCTGGACGGGACAGCCATTAGAGACCCAGTACTTC.

V gene TRBV5-5 combines with J gene TRBJ1-4; D might be TRBD1 (5 bases). Per the germline V gene, CDR1 is SGHKS and CDR2 is YYEKEE (reference sequence). The CDR3 has 15 amino acids. V dropped 3 bases and J dropped 8 bases, with 17 bases sitting between them. CDR3 nucleotides: TGTGCCAGCAGCTGGTCCAGGGCCCAAGGGGAAAAACTGTTTTTT. This gives the protein CASSWSRAQGEKLFF.